This is a list of T cell receptor beta chains from one sample in a study of OX40 agonist ivuxolimab in advanced cancers. Sequencing used immunoSEQ multiplex PCR; TCRdb keeps in-frame clones, though not all of them. The sample holds around 94,000 clones, around 87% seen once. The sequencing here drew on CD4+ or CD8+ T cells sorted from blood, taken in a trial of the OX40 agonist ivuxolimab. The source of these receptors is an adult with an advanced solid tumor such as melanoma, head and neck, liver or kidney cancer. The CDR3 runs from the conserved cysteine through the conserved F or W. D genes are given only for firm matches. Not all rows give a size; the values are once, few, many and, for expanded clones, a class.

J	D	size	V	CDR3	DNA
TRBJ2-7	.	.	TRBV5-1	CASTPQGLTYEQYF	TGCGCCAGCACCCCTCAGGGACTCACCTACGAGCAGTACTTC
TRBJ2-6	TRBD1	.	TRBV7-6	CASSSDATGGSGANVLTF	TGTGCCAGCAGCTCAGACGCGACAGGGGGATCTGGGGCCAACGTCCTGACTTTC
TRBJ1-1	.	.	TRBV7-9	CASSPRRVPEAFF	TGTGCCAGCAGCCCGCGAAGGGTCCCTGAAGCTTTCTTT
TRBJ2-7	.	.	TRBV10-1	CASSESWTPGFEQYF	TGCGCCAGCAGTGAGTCTTGGACCCCCGGCTTCGAGCAGTACTTC
TRBJ2-3	TRBD2	once	TRBV10-2	CASITGLATDTQYF	TGCGCCAGCATTACGGGACTAGCCACAGATACGCAGTATTTT
TRBJ1-5	.	.	TRBV19	CASKQGLGNQPQHF	TGTGCCAGTAAACAGGGTCTGGGCAATCAGCCCCAGCATTTT
TRBJ1-2	TRBD1	.	TRBV11-1	CASSLRTGYGYTF	TGTGCCAGCAGCTTAAGGACAGGTTATGGCTACACCTTC
TRBJ1-2	.	.	TRBV5-6	CASSPTRDYGYTF	TGTGCCAGCAGCCCGACCCGGGATTATGGCTACACCTTC
TRBJ2-5	.	.	TRBV10-3	CAIKPGGETQYF	TGTGCCATCAAACCCGGCGGCGAGACCCAGTACTTC
TRBJ1-3	.	.	TRBV6-5	CASSYGGTGSGNTIYF	TGTGCCAGCAGTTACGGCGGGACGGGCTCTGGAAACACCATATATTTT
TRBJ2-5	TRBD1	.	TRBV29-1	CSVHRDRGYRGQETQYF	TGCAGCGTGCACCGGGACAGGGGGTATAGAGGCCAAGAGACCCAGTACTTC
TRBJ1-3	.	.	TRBV4-3	CASSRDRFSGNTIYF	TGCGCCAGCAGCCGAGACAGGTTCTCTGGAAACACCATATATTTT
TRBJ2-1	TRBD2	.	TRBV29-1	CSVVGLAGEKGFF	TGCAGCGTTGTTGGACTAGCGGGAGAAAAAGGGTTCTTC
TRBJ1-1	TRBD1	.	TRBV19	CASSTRDRGTEAFF	TGTGCCAGTAGTACCCGGGACAGGGGTACTGAAGCTTTCTTT
TRBJ1-5	.	.	TRBV4-1	CASSGEGHSNQPQHF	TGCGCCAGCAGCGGTGAGGGACATAGCAATCAGCCCCAGCATTTT
TRBJ1-4	.	.	TRBV7-8	CASSSGQFSNEKLFF	TGTGCCAGCAGCTCGGGGCAGTTCTCTAATGAAAAACTGTTTTTT
TRBJ2-2	.	.	TRBV6-1	CASSLGQTNTGELFF	TGTGCCAGCAGTCTAGGACAGACGAACACCGGGGAGCTGTTTTTT
TRBJ2-1	.	.	TRBV6-5	CASSYDDSRAREQFF	TGTGCCAGCAGTTACGACGACAGTAGGGCGAGGGAGCAGTTCTTC
TRBJ1-1	.	.	TRBV19	CASTRGGLDPEAFF	TGTGCCAGTACCCGGGGAGGACTGGACCCTGAAGCTTTCTTT
TRBJ2-1	TRBD2	few	TRBV7-8	CASSPRLAGGYNEQFF	TGTGCCAGCAGCCCGAGACTAGCGGGGGGGTACAATGAGCAGTTCTTC
TRBJ1-4	.	.	TRBV4-2	CASSQGAAGNNEKLFF	TGTGCCAGCAGCCAAGGGGCCGCGGGAAATAATGAAAAACTGTTTTTT
TRBJ2-7	.	.	TRBV21-1	CASSKGHRGDSYEQYF	TGTGCCAGCAGCAAAGGTCACAGGGGGGATTCATACGAGCAGTACTTC
TRBJ1-5	.	.	TRBV6-6	CASSATDTNQPQHF	TGTGCCAGCAGTGCGACGGATACCAATCAGCCCCAGCATTTT
TRBJ2-7	.	.	TRBV6-1	CASSEVRGSYEQYF	TGTGCCAGCAGTGAAGTCAGGGGCTCCTACGAGCAGTACTTC
TRBJ1-2	.	.	TRBV6-1	CASSEVRQANYGYTF	TGTGCCAGCAGTGAAGTCCGACAGGCTAACTATGGCTACACCTTC
TRBJ2-7	.	.	TRBV11-1	CASSFRRATPYEQYF	TGTGCCAGCAGCTTTCGGCGGGCTACCCCCTACGAGCAGTACTTC
TRBJ1-1	.	.	TRBV5-1	CASSSGGTEAFF	TGCGCCAGCAGCTCCGGGGGAACTGAAGCTTTCTTT
TRBJ2-2	TRBD1	.	TRBV12-5	CASGSGQARNTGELFF	TGTGCTAGTGGTTCAGGACAGGCCCGGAACACCGGGGAGCTGTTTTTT
TRBJ2-7	TRBD1	.	TRBV5-1	CASSLEGQGAGEQYF	TGCGCCAGCAGCTTGGAGGGACAGGGGGCTGGCGAGCAGTACTTC
TRBJ1-2	TRBD1	.	TRBV18	CASSPGRGLDGYTF	TGTGCCAGCTCACCTGGCAGGGGGCTTGATGGCTACACCTTC
TRBJ2-5	TRBD2	.	TRBV7-2	CASSLGGTTYQETQYF	TGTGCCAGCAGCTTAGGTGGGACTACGTACCAAGAGACCCAGTACTTC
TRBJ1-6	.	.	TRBV5-4	CASSPQNNSPLHF	TGTGCCAGCAGCCCCCAGAATAATTCACCCCTCCACTTT
TRBJ1-5	.	once	TRBV2	CASSERGRGNQPQHF	TGTGCCAGCAGTGAAAGGGGTAGGGGAAATCAGCCCCAGCATTTT
TRBJ2-7	TRBD1	once	TRBV6-1	CASKPARDSAYEQYF	TGTGCCAGCAAACCGGCCCGGGACAGTGCCTACGAGCAGTACTTC
TRBJ1-6	TRBD1	.	TRBV10-1	CASSPGQVNSPLHF	TGCGCCAGCAGCCCGGGACAGGTTAATTCACCCCTCCACTTT